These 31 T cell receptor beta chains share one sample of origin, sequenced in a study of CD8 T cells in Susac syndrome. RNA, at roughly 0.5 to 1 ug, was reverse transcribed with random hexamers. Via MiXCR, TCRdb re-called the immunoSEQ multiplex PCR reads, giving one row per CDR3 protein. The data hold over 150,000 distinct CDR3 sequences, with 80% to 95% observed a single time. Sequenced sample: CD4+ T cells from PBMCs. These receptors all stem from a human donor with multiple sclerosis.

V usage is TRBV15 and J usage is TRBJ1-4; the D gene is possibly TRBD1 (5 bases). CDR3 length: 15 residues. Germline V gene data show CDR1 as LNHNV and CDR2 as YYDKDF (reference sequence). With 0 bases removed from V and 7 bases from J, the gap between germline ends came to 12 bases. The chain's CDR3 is CATSRDSGAGEKLFF. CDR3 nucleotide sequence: TGTGCCACCAGCAGAGATAGTGGGGCAGGTGAAAAACTGTTTTTT.

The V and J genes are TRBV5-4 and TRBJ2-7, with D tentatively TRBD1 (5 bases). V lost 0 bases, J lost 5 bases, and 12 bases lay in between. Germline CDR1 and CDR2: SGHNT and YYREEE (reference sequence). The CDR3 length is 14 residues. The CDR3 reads CASSLAAGFHEQYF. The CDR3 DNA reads TGTGCCAGCAGCTTGGCGGCAGGGTTCCACGAGCAGTACTTC.

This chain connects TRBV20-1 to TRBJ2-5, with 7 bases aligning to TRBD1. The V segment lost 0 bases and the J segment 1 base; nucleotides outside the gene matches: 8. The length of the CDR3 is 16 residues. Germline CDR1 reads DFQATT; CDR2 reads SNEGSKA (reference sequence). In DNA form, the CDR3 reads TGCAGTGCTAGAGACTTGTACAGGGGCTTCCAAGAGACCCAGTACTTC. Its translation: CSARDLYRGFQETQYF.

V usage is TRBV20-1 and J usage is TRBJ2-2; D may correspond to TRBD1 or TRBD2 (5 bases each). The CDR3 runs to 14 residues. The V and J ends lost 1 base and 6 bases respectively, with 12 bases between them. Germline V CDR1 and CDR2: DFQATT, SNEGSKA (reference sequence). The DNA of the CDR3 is TGCAGTGCTAGAGTCCCGCAGGGAGCCGGGGAGCTGTTTTTT. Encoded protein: CSARVPQGAGELFF.

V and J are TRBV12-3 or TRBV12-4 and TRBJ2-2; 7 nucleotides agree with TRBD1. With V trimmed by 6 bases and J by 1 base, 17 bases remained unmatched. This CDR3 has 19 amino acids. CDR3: CASRTLTGQTLRNTGELFF. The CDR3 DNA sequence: TGTGCCAGCAGAACTCTGACAGGGCAGACCCTTAGGAACACCGGGGAGCTGTTTTTT.

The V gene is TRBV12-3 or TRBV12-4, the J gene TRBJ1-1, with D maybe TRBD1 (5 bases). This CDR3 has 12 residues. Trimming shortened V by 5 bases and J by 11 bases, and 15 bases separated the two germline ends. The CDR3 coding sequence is TGTGCCAGCAGTCCCCGGGGCCCGAGGGCTTTCTTT. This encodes CASSPRGPRAFF.

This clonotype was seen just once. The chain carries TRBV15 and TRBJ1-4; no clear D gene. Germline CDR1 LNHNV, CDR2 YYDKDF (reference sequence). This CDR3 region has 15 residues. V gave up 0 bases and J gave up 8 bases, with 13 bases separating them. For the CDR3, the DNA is TGTGCCACCAGCAGAGAGGTCGCCGCGGGGGAAAAACTGTTTTTT. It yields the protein CATSREVAAGEKLFF.

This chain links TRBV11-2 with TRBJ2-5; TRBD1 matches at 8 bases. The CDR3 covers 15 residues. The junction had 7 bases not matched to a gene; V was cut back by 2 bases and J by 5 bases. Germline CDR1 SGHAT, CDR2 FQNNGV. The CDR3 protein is CASSLTQGARETQYF. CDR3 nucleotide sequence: TGTGCCAGCAGCTTAACGCAGGGGGCAAGGGAGACCCAGTACTTC.

Here the CDR3 DNA reads TGCAGTGCTAGAGTTGCCGCAGATACGCAGTATTTT. It translates to CSARVAADTQYF. The V call is TRBV20-1, the J call TRBJ2-3; D is uncertain. The CDR3 consists of 12 residues. Looked up from germline, CDR1 is DFQATT and CDR2 is SNEGSKA (reference sequence). V was pared by 1 base and J by 4 bases, with 6 bases between.

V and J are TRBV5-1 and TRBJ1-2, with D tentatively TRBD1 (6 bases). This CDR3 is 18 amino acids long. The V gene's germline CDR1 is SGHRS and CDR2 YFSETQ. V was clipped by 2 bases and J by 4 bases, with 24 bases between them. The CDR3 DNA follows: TGCGCCAGCAGCTTTTCGTACAAACAGGGCCGCCCCATCTATGGCTACACCTTC. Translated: CASSFSYKQGRPIYGYTF.

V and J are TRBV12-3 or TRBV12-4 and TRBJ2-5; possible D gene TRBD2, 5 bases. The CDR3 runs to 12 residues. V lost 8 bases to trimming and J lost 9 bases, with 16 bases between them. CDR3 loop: CASVNGRGPQYF. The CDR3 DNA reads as TGTGCCAGCGTAAATGGGAGAGGTCCCCAGTACTTC.

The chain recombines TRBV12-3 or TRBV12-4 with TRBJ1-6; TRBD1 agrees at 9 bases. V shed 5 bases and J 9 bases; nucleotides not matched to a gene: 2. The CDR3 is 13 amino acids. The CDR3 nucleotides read TGTGCCAGCAGTGGGACAGGGAGTTCACCCCTCCACTTT. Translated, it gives CASSGTGSSPLHF.

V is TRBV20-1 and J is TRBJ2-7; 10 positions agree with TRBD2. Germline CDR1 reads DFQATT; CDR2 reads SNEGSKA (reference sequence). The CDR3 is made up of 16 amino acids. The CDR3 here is CSASEVAGGWAYEQYF. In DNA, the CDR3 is TGCAGCGCCTCCGAGGTAGCGGGAGGTTGGGCCTACGAGCAGTACTTC.

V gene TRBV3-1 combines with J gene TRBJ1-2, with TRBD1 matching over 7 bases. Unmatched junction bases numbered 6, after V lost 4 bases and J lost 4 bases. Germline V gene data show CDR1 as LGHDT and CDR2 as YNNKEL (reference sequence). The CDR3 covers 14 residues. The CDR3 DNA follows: TGTGCCAGCAGCCGCGGACAGGCGCCCTATGGCTACACCTTC. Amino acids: CASSRGQAPYGYTF.

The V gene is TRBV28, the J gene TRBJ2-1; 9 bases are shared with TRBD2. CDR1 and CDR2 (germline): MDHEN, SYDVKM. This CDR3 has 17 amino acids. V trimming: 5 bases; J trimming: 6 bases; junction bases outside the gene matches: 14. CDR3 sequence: CASSPGSAGGPFNEQFF. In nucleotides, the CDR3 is TGTGCCAGCAGTCCTGGTTCCGCGGGAGGGCCCTTCAATGAGCAGTTCTTC.

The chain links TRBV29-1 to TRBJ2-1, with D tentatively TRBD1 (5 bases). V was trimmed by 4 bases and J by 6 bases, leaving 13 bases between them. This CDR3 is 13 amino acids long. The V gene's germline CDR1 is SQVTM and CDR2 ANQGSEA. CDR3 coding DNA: TGCAGCGTTGTGGGGCTAGGAGTCAATGAGCAGTTCTTC. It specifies CSVVGLGVNEQFF.

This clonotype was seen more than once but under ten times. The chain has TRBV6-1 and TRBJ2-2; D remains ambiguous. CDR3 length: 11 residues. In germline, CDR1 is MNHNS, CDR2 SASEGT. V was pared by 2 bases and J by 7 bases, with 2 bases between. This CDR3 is CASSERGELFF. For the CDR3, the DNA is TGTGCCAGCAGTGAACGCGGGGAGCTGTTTTTT.

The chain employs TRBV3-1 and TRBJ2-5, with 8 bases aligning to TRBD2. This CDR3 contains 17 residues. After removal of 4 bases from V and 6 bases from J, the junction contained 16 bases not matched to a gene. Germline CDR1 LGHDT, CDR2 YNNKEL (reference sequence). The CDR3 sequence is CASSLDLRLAGGKTQYF. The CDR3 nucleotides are TGTGCCAGCAGCCTCGACCTCAGGCTAGCGGGTGGAAAGACCCAGTACTTC.

CDR3 coding DNA: TGTGCCAGCAGTGACAGGGGGTTTGGCTACACCTTC. Translated: CASSDRGFGYTF. V gene TRBV2 combines with J gene TRBJ1-2; the match to TRBD1 covers 7 bases. Germline values: CDR1 SNHLY, CDR2 FYNNEI. The trim removed 3 bases at V and 7 bases at J, leaving 2 bases unmatched. The CDR3 has 12 residues.

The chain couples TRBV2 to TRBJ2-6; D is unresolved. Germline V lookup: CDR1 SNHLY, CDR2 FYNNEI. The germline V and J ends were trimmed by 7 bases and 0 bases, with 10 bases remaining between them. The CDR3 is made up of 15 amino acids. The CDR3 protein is CASNLVGSGANVLTF. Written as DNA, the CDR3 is TGTGCCAGCAACCTGGTAGGCTCTGGGGCCAACGTCCTGACTTTC.

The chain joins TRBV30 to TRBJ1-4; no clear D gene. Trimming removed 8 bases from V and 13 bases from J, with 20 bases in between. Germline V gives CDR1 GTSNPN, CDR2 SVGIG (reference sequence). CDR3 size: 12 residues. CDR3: CAHDGGRQALFF. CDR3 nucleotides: TGTGCCCACGACGGTGGACGTCAAGCACTGTTTTTT. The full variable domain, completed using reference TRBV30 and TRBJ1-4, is SQTIHQWPATLVQPVGSPLSLECTVEGTSNPNLYWYRQAAGRGLQLLFYSVGIGQISSEVPQNLSASRPQDRQFILSSKKLLLSDSGFYLCAHDGGRQALFFGSGTQLSVL.

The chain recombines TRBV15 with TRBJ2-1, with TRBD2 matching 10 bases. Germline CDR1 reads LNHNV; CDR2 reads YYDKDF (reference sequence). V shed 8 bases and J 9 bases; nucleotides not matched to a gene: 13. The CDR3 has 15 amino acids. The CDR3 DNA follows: TGTGCCACCTCCCTAGGGGGACTAGCGACGAGTGAGCAGTTCTTC. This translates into CATSLGGLATSEQFF.

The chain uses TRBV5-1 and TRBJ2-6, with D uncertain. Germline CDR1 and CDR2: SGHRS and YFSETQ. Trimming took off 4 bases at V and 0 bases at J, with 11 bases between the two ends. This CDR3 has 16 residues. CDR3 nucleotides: TGCGCCAGCAGCGTAACAGATTACTCTGGGGCCAACGTCCTGACTTTC. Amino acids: CASSVTDYSGANVLTF.

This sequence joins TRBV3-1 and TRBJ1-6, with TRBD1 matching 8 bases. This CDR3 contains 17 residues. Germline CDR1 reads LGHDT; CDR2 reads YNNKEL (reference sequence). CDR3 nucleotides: TGTGCTTCGACGGACAGGGCGCGCGGTTCCTATAATTCACCCCTCCACTTT. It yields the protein CASTDRARGSYNSPLHF.

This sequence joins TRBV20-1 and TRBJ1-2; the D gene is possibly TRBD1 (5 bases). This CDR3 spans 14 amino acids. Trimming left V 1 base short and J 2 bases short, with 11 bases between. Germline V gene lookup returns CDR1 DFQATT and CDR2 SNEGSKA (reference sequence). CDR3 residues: CSARGRGGNYGYTF. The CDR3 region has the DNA TGCAGTGCTAGAGGCCGCGGGGGGAACTATGGCTACACCTTC.

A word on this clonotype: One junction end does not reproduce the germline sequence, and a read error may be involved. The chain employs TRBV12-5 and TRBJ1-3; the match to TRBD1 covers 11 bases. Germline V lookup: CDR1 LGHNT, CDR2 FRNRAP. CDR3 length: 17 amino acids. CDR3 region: CASALDAGTGGGNTIYF. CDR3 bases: TGTGCTAGTGCTTTGGACGCTGGGACAGGGGGTGGAAACACCATATATTTT.

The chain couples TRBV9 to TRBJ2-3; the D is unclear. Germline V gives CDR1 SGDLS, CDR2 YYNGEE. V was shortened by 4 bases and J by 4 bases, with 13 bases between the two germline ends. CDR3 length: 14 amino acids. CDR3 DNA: TGTGCCAGCAGCCTGAACTGGATAGCAGATACGCAGTATTTT. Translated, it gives CASSLNWIADTQYF.

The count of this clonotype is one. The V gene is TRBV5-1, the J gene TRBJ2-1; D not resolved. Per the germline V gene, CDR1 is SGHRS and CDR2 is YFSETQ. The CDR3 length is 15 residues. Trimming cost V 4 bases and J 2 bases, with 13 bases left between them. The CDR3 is CASSRYQDPYNEQFF. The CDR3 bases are TGCGCCAGCAGCCGATATCAGGATCCCTACAATGAGCAGTTCTTC.

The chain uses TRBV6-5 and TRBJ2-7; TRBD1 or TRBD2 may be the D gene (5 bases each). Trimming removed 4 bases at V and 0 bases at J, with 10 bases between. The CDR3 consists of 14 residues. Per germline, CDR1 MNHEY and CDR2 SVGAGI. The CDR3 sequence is CASSFGTSSYEQYF. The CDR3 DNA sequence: TGTGCCAGCAGTTTCGGGACCTCCTCCTACGAGCAGTACTTC.

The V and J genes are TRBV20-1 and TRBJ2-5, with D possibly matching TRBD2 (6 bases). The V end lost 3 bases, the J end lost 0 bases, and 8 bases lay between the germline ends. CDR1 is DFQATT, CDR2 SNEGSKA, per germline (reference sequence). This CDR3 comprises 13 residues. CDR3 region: CSASGGHQETQYF. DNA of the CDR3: TGCAGTGCTAGCGGGGGACACCAAGAGACCCAGTACTTC.

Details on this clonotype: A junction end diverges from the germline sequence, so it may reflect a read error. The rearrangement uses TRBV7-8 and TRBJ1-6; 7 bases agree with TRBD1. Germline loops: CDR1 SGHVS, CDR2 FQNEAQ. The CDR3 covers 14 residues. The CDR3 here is CASSSGQRNSPFHF. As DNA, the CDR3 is TGTGCCAGCAGCTCGGGACAGCGAAATTCACCCTTCCACTTT.